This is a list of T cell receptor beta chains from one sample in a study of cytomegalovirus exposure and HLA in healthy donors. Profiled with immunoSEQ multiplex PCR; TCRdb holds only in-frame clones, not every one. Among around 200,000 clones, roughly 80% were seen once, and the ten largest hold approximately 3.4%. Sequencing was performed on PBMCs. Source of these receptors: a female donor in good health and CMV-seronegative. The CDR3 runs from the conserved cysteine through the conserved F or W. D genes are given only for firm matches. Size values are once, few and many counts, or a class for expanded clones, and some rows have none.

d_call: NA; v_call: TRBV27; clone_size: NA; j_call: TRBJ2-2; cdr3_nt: TGTGCCAGCAGTTTTACTCTGAACACCGGGGAGCTGTTTTTT; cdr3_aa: CASSFTLNTGELFF
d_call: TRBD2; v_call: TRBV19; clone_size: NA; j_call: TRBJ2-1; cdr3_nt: TGTGCCAGTAGGATTACTAGCGGGAGCTCCTACAATGAGCAGTTCTTC; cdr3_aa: CASRITSGSSYNEQFF
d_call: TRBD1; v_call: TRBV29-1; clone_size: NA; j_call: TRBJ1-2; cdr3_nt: TGCAGCGTTGATATACAGGGGGCAAACTATGGCTACACCTTC; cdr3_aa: CSVDIQGANYGYTF
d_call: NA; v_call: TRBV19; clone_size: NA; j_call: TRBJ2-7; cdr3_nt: TGTGCCAGTAGTATCCAGGGTTCCTACGAGCAGTACTTC; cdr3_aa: CASSIQGSYEQYF
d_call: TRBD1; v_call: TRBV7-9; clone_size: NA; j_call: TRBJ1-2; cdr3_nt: TGTGCCAGCAGCCAAACACCGGGACAGGGGAACTATGGCTACACCTTC; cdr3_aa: CASSQTPGQGNYGYTF
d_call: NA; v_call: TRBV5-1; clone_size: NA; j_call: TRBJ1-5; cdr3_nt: TGCGCCAGCAGCTTAGGGGCAGAGAATCAGCCCCAGCATTTT; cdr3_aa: CASSLGAENQPQHF
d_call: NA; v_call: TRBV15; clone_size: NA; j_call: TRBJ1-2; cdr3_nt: TGTGCCACCAGCAGAGATCCCGGCCAGGGATCCAGGGGCTACACCTTC; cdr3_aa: CATSRDPGQGSRGYTF
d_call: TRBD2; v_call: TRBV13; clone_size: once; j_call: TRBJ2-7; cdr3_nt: TGTGCCAGCAGCCTTACCTCCAGCGGGAGGGCCTCCGAGCAGTACTTC; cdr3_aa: CASSLTSSGRASEQYF
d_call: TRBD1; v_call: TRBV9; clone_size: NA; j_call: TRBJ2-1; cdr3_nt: TGTGCCAGCAGCCCTCGACAGGGTCAAAGCAATGAGCAGTTCTTC; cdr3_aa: CASSPRQGQSNEQFF
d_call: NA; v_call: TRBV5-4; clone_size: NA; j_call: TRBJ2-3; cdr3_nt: TGTGCCAGCAGCTTGTTCCAGGGGCTAAGCACAGATACGCAGTATTTT; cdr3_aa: CASSLFQGLSTDTQYF
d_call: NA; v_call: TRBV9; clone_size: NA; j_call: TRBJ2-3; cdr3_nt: TGTGCCAGCAGCATCACACAGGGAAGCACAGATACGCAGTATTTT; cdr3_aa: CASSITQGSTDTQYF
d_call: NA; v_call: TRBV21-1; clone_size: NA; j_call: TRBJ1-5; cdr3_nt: TGTGCCAGCAGCAAACACACGGCGGTTGGGCCCCAGCATTTT; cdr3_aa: CASSKHTAVGPQHF
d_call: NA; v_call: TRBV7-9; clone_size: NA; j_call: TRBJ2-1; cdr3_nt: TGTGCCAGCAGCTTAGAAGCCGGGAATGAGCAGTTCTTC; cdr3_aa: CASSLEAGNEQFF
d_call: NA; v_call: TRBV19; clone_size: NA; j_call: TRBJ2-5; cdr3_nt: TGTGCCAGTAGTATCCAGGGATCCGAGACCCAGTACTTC; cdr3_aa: CASSIQGSETQYF
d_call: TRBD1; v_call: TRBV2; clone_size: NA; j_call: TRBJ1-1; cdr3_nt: TGTGCCAGCAGGGACGATATTGACAGGGCCACTGAAGCTTTCTTT; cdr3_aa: CASRDDIDRATEAFF
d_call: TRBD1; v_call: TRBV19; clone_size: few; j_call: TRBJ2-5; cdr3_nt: TGTGCCAGTAGTATGGGGACAGGGAGGAGAGAGACCCAGTACTTC; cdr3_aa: CASSMGTGRRETQYF
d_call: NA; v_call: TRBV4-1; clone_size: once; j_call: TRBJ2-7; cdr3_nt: TGCGCCAGCAGCCAAGAAGTAGCAGAGAACTACGAGCAGTACTTC; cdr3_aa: CASSQEVAENYEQYF
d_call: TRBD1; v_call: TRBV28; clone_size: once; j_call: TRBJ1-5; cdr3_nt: TGTGCCAGCAGTTCCACAGGGGAGGGCAATCAGCCCCAGCATTTT; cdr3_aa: CASSSTGEGNQPQHF
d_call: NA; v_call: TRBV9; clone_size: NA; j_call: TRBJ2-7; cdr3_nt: TGTGCCAGCAGCGTAGTGGGGCAGGGATACGAGCAGTACTTC; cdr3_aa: CASSVVGQGYEQYF
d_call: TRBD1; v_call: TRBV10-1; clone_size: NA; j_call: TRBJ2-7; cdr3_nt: TGCGCCAGCGGTGGGGGGACAGGGATGGACGAGCAGTACTTC; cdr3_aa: CASGGGTGMDEQYF
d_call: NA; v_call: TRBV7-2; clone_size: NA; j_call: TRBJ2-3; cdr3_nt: TGTGCCAGCAGCTCCTCGATGGGCCCAGATACGCAGTATTTT; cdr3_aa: CASSSSMGPDTQYF
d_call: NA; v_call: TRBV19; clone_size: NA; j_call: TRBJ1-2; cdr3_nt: TGTGCCAGTAGTATGGCGGGAGGGGATGGCTACACCTTC; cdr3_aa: CASSMAGGDGYTF
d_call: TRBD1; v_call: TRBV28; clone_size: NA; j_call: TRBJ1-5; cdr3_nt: TGTGCCAGCACCGGGACAGGGAATCAGCCCCAGCATTTT; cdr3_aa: CASTGTGNQPQHF
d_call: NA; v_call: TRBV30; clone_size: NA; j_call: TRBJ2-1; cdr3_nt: TGTGCCTGGTCCCGGGACTTTTACAATGAGCAGTTCTTC; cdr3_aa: CAWSRDFYNEQFF
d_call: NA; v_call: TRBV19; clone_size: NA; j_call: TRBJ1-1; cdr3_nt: TGTGCCAGTAAACATGCGGGGGACACTGAAGCTTTCTTT; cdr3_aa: CASKHAGDTEAFF
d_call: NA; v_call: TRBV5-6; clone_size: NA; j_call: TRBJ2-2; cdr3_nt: TGTGCCAGCAGCTTTTCCGTAGCAAACACCGGGGAGCTGTTTTTT; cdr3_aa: CASSFSVANTGELFF
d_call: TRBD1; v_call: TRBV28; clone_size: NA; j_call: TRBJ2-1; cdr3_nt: TGTGCCAGCAGTTCTACAGGGGTAAGCTCCTACAATGAGCAGTTCTTC; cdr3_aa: CASSSTGVSSYNEQFF
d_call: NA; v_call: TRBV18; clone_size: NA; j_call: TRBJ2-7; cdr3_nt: TGTGCCAGCTCACCACCCTACTCCTACGAGCAGTACTTC; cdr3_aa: CASSPPYSYEQYF
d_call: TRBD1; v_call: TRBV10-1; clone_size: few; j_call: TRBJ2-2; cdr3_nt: TGCGCCGACCGTGCAGGGGGCACCGGGGAGCTGTTTTTT; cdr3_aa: CADRAGGTGELFF
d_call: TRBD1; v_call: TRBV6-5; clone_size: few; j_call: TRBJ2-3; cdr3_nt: TGTGCCAGCACGACAGGGGGGTTGCGTACGCAGTATTTT; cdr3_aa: CASTTGGLRTQYF
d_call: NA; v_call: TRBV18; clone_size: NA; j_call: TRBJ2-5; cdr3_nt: TGTGCCAGCTCACCCGGACAGAAGGAGACCCAGTACTTC; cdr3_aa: CASSPGQKETQYF
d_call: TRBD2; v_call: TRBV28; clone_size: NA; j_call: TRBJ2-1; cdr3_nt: TGTGCCAGCAGATCCAAGCGGGAGGGCTTGAAAAATGAGCAGTTCTTC; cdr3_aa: CASRSKREGLKNEQFF